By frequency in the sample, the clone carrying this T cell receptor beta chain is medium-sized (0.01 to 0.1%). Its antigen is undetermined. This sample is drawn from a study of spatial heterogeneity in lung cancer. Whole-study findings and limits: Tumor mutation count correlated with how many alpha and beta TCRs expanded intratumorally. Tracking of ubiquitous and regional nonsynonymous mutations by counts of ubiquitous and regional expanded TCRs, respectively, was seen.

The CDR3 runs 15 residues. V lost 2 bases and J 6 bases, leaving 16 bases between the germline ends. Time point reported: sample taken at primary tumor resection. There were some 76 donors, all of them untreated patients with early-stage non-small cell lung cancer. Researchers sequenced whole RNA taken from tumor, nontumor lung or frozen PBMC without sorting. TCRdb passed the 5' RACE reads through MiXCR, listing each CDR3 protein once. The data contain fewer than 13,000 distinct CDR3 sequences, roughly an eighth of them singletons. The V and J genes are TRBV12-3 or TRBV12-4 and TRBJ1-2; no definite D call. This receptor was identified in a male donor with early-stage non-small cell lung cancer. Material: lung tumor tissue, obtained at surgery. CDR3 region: CASSLSLRGINGYTF. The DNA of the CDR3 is TGTGCCAGCAGTTTAAGTTTGCGGGGAATCAATGGCTACACCTTC.